The present T cell receptor (beta chain) was sequenced within a study of beta chain features in type 1 diabetes. Study in general: In age, gender and cell yields, patients were similar to healthy donors. There were around 100,000,000 sorted cells examined across all samples. Study-wide points: VDJ junctions in type 1 diabetes patients carried more deletions and fewer insertions. The study found moderately but significantly shorter TCRB CDR3s in all four CD4+ subsets of Type 1 diabetes patients.

The sequenced template was cDNA made from the entire isolated RNA. Only in-frame clones appear in the TCRdb table, and some are missing; sequencing was by immunoSEQ multiplex PCR. This sample carries some 660,000 clones, over 12% of them seen once, and the ten largest clones take approximately 0.039%. To note about this clone: The antigen is undetermined.

Each of the CD4+ naive, central memory, regulatory and stem cell-like memory populations was sorted via CD45RO/CCR7/CD25/CD127/CD95/CD27. The receptor was derived from a man aged 18 to 35 with type 1 diabetes. Sequencing was performed on naive CD4+ T cells from blood.

CDR3 sequence: CASSLEAGGSGYTF. The DNA for the CDR3 is TGTGCCAGCAGCTTAGAGGCAGGGGGCAGTGGCTACACCTTC. V and J are TRBV7-9 and TRBJ1-2; TRBD1 agrees at 8 bases. The germline CDR1 and CDR2 sequences are SEHNR and FQNEAQ (reference sequence). There are 14 residues in the CDR3. Trimming cost V 1 base and J 7 bases; bases outside gene matches: 5.